A single T cell receptor (beta chain) is shown here with its context. The CDR3 covers 15 residues. Per the germline V gene, CDR1 is SGHVS and CDR2 is FQNEAQ. V lost 0 bases to trimming and J lost 4 bases, with 12 bases between them. Peripheral blood, together with lesional scalp punch biopsies, was collected from alopecia areata patients. The data are from a study of CD8+ T cells in alopecia areata. It was cDNA, reverse transcribed from extracted RNA, that served as the sequencing template. TCRdb's table, derived via immunoSEQ multiplex PCR, lists solely in-frame clones and lacks some. The sample lists 200,000 to 250,000 clones, approximately 61% occurring once.

Sequences were derived from CD4+ T cells sorted from blood, sampled at week 0. The origin of this receptor is a human donor with alopecia areata. The chain is built from TRBV7-8 and TRBJ1-2; tentative D call: TRBD1 (6 bases). The chain's CDR3 is CASSLAAGAGYGYTF. CDR3 DNA: TGTGCCAGCAGCTTAGCGGCGGGGGCTGGCTATGGCTACACCTTC.